This TCR beta chain derives from a study of blood T cell repertoires in COVID-19. Study context: Collection of acute and convalescent COVID-19 samples took place in the United States, Italy and Spain. Sample material is recorded as cDNA or gDNA derived from T cells, B-cell-depleted T cells, or PBMCs.

There are 16 residues in the CDR3. Germline loops: CDR1 MNHEY, CDR2 SVGEGT. V dropped 5 bases and J dropped 1; count of bases not matched to a gene: 6. In the authors' methods: Amplification of reference gene primers was used by the study to estimate nucleated cell counts. Sequencing was performed with immunoSEQ multiplex PCR; in TCRdb, only in-frame clones are kept and a portion is missing. V and J calls and clone size are as listed in that table; D and trimming were resolved from the DNA. The sample holds tens of thousands of clones, over 60% seen once. The sample holds a few counts of this clone. Sequences were obtained from peripheral blood. J is TRBJ1-3 and V is TRBV6-2 or TRBV6-3; 9 bases fit TRBD1. The sequence was obtained from a human donor in a cohort sampled during active COVID-19. CDR3 in amino acids: CASSPRDRVSGNTIYF. Written as DNA, the CDR3 is TGTGCCAGCAGTCCCCGGGACAGGGTTTCTGGAAACACCATATATTTT.